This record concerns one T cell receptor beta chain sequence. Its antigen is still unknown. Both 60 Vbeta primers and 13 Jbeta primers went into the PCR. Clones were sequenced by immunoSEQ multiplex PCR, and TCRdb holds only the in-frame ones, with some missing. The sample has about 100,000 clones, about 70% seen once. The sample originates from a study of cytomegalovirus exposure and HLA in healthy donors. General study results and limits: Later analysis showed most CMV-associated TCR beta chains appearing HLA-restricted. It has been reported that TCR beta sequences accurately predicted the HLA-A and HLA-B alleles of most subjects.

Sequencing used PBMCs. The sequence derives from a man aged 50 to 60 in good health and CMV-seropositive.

The CDR3: CATSRGGTGTDTQYF. The CDR3 bases are TGTGCCACCAGCAGAGGAGGAACAGGGACAGATACGCAGTATTTT. This rearrangement joins TRBV15 to TRBJ2-3, with a possible D match to TRBD1 (6 bases). The germline V gene has CDR1 LNHNV and CDR2 YYDKDF (reference sequence). V was clipped by 1 base and J by 3 bases, with 11 bases between them. CDR3 length equals 15 residues.